Presented here are 9 T cell receptor beta chains from one specimen sequenced in a study of beta chain features in type 1 diabetes. Regarding the study as a whole: Moderate but significant shortening of TCRB CDR3s was recorded in all four CD4+ subsets from Type 1 diabetes patients.

No antigen has been assigned to these receptors. cDNA synthesis used the whole RNA isolate, giving expressed TCRB sequences. Assay: immunoSEQ multiplex PCR; the TCRdb copy retains only in-frame clones and omits some. The sample lists 25,000 to 30,000 clones, about 65% seen once, with roughly 2.4% in the top ten. Sequences were obtained from Tregs from blood. These receptor sequences come from a woman in her 30s with type 1 diabetes.

This rearrangement joins TRBV28 to TRBJ1-2, with 7 bases matching TRBD1. The germline V gene has CDR1 MDHEN and CDR2 SYDVKM. V dropped 6 bases and J dropped 2; count of bases not matched to a gene: 3. The CDR3 is 13 amino acids. Here the CDR3 DNA reads TGTGCCAGCAGCGACAGGGCCAACTATGGCTACACCTTC. Residues: CASSDRANYGYTF.

The chain is built from TRBV28 and TRBJ1-5, with TRBD1 identical over 10 bases. The CDR3 has 17 residues. Germline CDR1 reads MDHEN; CDR2 reads SYDVKM. The V gene end was trimmed by 4 bases and the J gene end by 3 bases; junction bases not matched to a gene: 9. CDR3 amino acids: CASSSNTGTGVNQPQHF. CDR3 nucleotide sequence: TGTGCCAGCAGTTCTAATACCGGGACAGGGGTCAATCAGCCCCAGCATTTT.

This clone appeared a few times. The chain carries TRBV6-1 and TRBJ1-2; no firm D call. Germline lookup yields CDR1 MNHNS and CDR2 SASEGT. The CDR3 has 14 amino acids. V was pared by 3 bases and J by 5 bases, with 13 bases between. The DNA of the CDR3 is TGTGCCAGCAGTGATCTAAAGTCGGGGTATGGCTACACCTTC. This translates into CASSDLKSGYGYTF.

J is TRBJ2-1 and V is TRBV18; 9 bases are shared with TRBD2. This CDR3 has 15 amino acids. Germline trimming cut 2 bases from V and 7 bases from J; bases unmatched to any gene: 6. CDR1 is KGHSH and CDR2 is LQKENI in the germline V gene. The CDR3 bases are TGTGCCAGCTCACCATTCCCTAGCGGGACAAATGAGCAGTTCTTC. It yields the protein CASSPFPSGTNEQFF.

The V call is TRBV28, the J call TRBJ1-2; possibly TRBD1 for D (5 bases). V gave up 6 bases and J gave up 6 bases, with 14 bases separating them. The V gene's germline CDR1 is MDHEN and CDR2 SYDVKM. The CDR3 spans 13 residues. The CDR3 nucleotides read TGTGCCAGCAGCCTCCCCAGGGTACATGGCTACACCTTC. Amino acids: CASSLPRVHGYTF.

V is TRBV5-1 and J is TRBJ2-1, with 8 positions matching TRBD2. V dropped 4 bases and J dropped 8; count of bases not matched to a gene: 11. This CDR3 region has 15 residues. Germline V gives CDR1 SGHRS, CDR2 YFSETQ. The CDR3 protein is CASSLSGGRSYEQFF. CDR3 bases: TGCGCCAGCAGCCTGAGTGGCGGGAGGAGCTATGAGCAGTTCTTC.

The chain has TRBV6-5 and TRBJ2-7; 8 bases are shared with TRBD1. V was clipped by 8 bases and J by 4 bases; unmatched bases: 13. Germline values: CDR1 MNHEY, CDR2 SVGAGI. The CDR3 is 15 amino acids. CDR3 in amino acids: CASQRTGTGGYEQYF. CDR3 sequence (DNA): TGTGCCAGCCAACGAACCGGGACAGGCGGGTACGAGCAGTACTTC.

The chain employs TRBV6-5 and TRBJ2-1; 10 nucleotides match TRBD1. The CDR3 is made up of 16 amino acids. After removal of 2 bases from V and 2 bases from J, the junction contained 3 bases not matched to a gene. Germline values: CDR1 MNHEY, CDR2 SVGAGI. CDR3 in DNA: TGTGCCAGCAGTTACGCAGGGACAGGGGCCTACAATGAGCAGTTCTTC. Translated, it gives CASSYAGTGAYNEQFF.

The chain uses TRBV7-2 and TRBJ2-5; 10 bases fit TRBD2. The germline V gene has CDR1 SGHTA and CDR2 FQGNSA. CDR3 length: 15 amino acids. Unmatched junction bases numbered 14, after V lost 5 bases and J lost 11 bases. The CDR3 bases are TGTGCCAGCAGCCTGGGCCTAGCGGGAGTCCGGGAGCAGTACTTC. Its protein product is CASSLGLAGVREQYF.